This passage covers 6 T cell receptor beta chains from one sample sequenced in a study of T cells in Graves' hyperthyroidism and ophthalmopathy. Amplification yielded TCR beta CDR3 regions, with RNA transcripts as the source. A first-round RT-PCR of the TCR CDR3 used the HTBI primer set. TCRdb re-analysed the multiplex PCR reads in MiXCR, keeping a single row per CDR3 protein. The repertoire has roughly 510,000 distinct CDR3 sequences, around 20% of them found once; the top ten carry more than 20%. The sequenced sample was blood. Source of these receptors: a man between 18 and 29 years old with Graves' hyperthyroidism.

As concerns this clonotype: This may arise from a read error, as a much more abundant clone is one base away. The V call is TRBV20-1, the J call TRBJ1-2; D not certain. V lost 6 bases and J 5 bases, leaving 10 bases between the germline ends. Germline CDR1 DFQATT, CDR2 SNEGSKA (reference sequence). This CDR3 is 11 amino acids long. CDR3 in DNA: TGCAGTGCCCCCTCTCCGTATGGCTACACCTTC. Protein product: CSAPSPYGYTF.

This clonotype showed up just a few times. The junction differs from germline at one of its ends, possibly a read error. This chain joins TRBV12-3 or TRBV12-4 and TRBJ2-3, with TRBD2 identical over 8 bases. The length of the CDR3 is 15 residues. DNA of the CDR3: TGTGCCAGCAGTCTAGGACTAGCTGGCACAGATACGCAATATTTT. This codes for CASSLGLAGTDTQYF.

This chain uses TRBV6-5 with TRBJ2-5; 8 bases fit TRBD2. Germline trimming cut 2 bases from V and 5 bases from J; bases unmatched to any gene: 4. Germline loops: CDR1 MNHEY, CDR2 SVGAGI. There are 14 residues in the CDR3. Here the CDR3 reads CASSYHREGETQYF. Written as DNA, the CDR3 is TGTGCCAGCAGTTACCATCGGGAGGGTGAGACCCAGTACTTC.

This clonotype was found many times. The chain recombines TRBV20-1 with TRBJ2-7; 10 bases agree with TRBD2. The CDR3 covers 15 residues. V was pared by 0 bases and J by 9 bases, with 11 bases of the junction left unmatched. The germline gives CDR1 DFQATT, CDR2 SNEGSKA (reference sequence). The CDR3 region has the DNA TGCAGTGCTAGAGATCGGAGGTATACTAGCGGGACGCAGTACTTC. Protein product: CSARDRRYTSGTQYF.

This clonotype was recorded once. The genes are TRBV28 and TRBJ2-7; possibly TRBD2 for D (6 bases). CDR3 length equals 14 residues. The germline CDR1 and CDR2 sequences are MDHEN and SYDVKM. Trimming removed 10 bases at V and 6 bases at J, with 22 bases between. The CDR3 reads CAIQGPGGMGEQYF. The DNA of the CDR3 is TGTGCCATCCAAGGCCCTGGAGGGATGGGCGAGCAGTACTTC.

At least ten counts were recorded for this clonotype. V is TRBV6-5 and J is TRBJ2-7, with 7 bases that match TRBD2. There are 15 residues in the CDR3. CDR1 is MNHEY, CDR2 SVGAGI, per germline. V shed 2 bases and J 5 bases; nucleotides not matched to a gene: 9. CDR3 sequence: CASSYQLGGINEQYF. In nucleotides, the CDR3 is TGTGCCAGCAGTTACCAGTTGGGAGGGATCAACGAGCAGTACTTC.